This T cell receptor (beta chain) was sequenced in a study of CD8+ T cells in alopecia areata. Background on the study: Among treated patients, oral tofacitinib was administered at 5 to 10 mg twice daily. Study outcomes and limitations: Lesional scalp exceeded normal scalp in clonality, especially in alopecia totalis/universalis.

Patients with alopecia areata provided lesional scalp punch biopsies as well as peripheral blood. This clone was observed a few times. Its matching antigen is unknown. V dropped 1 base and J dropped 5 bases, with 9 bases sitting between them. From germline, CDR1 is SGDLS and CDR2 YYNGEE. CDR3 length: 13 amino acids. Isolated RNA was reverse transcribed into cDNA used as the sequencing template. The data were produced by immunoSEQ multiplex PCR, yet TCRdb's version contains in-frame clones alone and is incomplete. The sample shows around 98,000 clones, around two fifths of them seen only once. Sequences were obtained from CD4+ T cells sorted from blood. V and J are TRBV9 and TRBJ1-2, with D possibly being TRBD1 (5 bases). This sequence was found in a human donor with alopecia areata. CDR3 bases: TGTGCCAGCAGCGTATCGGGGGATTATGGCTACACCTTC. It codes for CASSVSGDYGYTF.